The T cell receptor (beta chain) described here comes from a study of blood T cell repertoires in COVID-19. Study context: Sites in the United States, Italy and Spain provided acute and convalescent COVID-19 samples. From T cells, B-cell-depleted T cells, or PBMCs came the material, which was cDNA or gDNA.

Germline loops: CDR1 SGHRS, CDR2 YFSETQ. This CDR3 has 14 residues. Deletions cut 4 bases from V and 4 bases from J, with 14 bases between. Recovered status applied to Cohort 3 donors who had two consecutive negative PCRs. It also applied to those with clearance or with symptom resolution. In the authors' workflow: By means of reference gene primer amplification, nucleated cell counts were estimated. The method was immunoSEQ multiplex PCR; TCRdb's version includes in-frame clones alone and lacks a portion of them. V, J and clone size are those of that table, while D and trimming were read from the DNA. The sample records 290,000 or so clones, around nine tenths being singletons.

The sample was PBMCs or T cells enriched from blood (not recorded which). V is TRBV5-1 and J is TRBJ2-5; D possibly corresponds to TRBD1 (5 bases). The receptor was derived from a woman younger than 35 who had recovered from COVID-19. CDR3 in DNA: TGCGCCAGCAGCCCTCAGCCGCAGGGAGAGACCCAGTACTTC. This codes for CASSPQPQGETQYF. The full variable domain, in which reference TRBV5-1 and TRBJ2-5 provide the parts outside the CDR3, is KAGVTQTPRYLIKTRGQQVTLSCSPISGHRSVSWYQQTPGQGLQFLFEYFSETQRNKGNFPGRFSGRQFSNSRSEMNVSTLELGDSALYLCASSPQPQGETQYFGPGTRLLVL.